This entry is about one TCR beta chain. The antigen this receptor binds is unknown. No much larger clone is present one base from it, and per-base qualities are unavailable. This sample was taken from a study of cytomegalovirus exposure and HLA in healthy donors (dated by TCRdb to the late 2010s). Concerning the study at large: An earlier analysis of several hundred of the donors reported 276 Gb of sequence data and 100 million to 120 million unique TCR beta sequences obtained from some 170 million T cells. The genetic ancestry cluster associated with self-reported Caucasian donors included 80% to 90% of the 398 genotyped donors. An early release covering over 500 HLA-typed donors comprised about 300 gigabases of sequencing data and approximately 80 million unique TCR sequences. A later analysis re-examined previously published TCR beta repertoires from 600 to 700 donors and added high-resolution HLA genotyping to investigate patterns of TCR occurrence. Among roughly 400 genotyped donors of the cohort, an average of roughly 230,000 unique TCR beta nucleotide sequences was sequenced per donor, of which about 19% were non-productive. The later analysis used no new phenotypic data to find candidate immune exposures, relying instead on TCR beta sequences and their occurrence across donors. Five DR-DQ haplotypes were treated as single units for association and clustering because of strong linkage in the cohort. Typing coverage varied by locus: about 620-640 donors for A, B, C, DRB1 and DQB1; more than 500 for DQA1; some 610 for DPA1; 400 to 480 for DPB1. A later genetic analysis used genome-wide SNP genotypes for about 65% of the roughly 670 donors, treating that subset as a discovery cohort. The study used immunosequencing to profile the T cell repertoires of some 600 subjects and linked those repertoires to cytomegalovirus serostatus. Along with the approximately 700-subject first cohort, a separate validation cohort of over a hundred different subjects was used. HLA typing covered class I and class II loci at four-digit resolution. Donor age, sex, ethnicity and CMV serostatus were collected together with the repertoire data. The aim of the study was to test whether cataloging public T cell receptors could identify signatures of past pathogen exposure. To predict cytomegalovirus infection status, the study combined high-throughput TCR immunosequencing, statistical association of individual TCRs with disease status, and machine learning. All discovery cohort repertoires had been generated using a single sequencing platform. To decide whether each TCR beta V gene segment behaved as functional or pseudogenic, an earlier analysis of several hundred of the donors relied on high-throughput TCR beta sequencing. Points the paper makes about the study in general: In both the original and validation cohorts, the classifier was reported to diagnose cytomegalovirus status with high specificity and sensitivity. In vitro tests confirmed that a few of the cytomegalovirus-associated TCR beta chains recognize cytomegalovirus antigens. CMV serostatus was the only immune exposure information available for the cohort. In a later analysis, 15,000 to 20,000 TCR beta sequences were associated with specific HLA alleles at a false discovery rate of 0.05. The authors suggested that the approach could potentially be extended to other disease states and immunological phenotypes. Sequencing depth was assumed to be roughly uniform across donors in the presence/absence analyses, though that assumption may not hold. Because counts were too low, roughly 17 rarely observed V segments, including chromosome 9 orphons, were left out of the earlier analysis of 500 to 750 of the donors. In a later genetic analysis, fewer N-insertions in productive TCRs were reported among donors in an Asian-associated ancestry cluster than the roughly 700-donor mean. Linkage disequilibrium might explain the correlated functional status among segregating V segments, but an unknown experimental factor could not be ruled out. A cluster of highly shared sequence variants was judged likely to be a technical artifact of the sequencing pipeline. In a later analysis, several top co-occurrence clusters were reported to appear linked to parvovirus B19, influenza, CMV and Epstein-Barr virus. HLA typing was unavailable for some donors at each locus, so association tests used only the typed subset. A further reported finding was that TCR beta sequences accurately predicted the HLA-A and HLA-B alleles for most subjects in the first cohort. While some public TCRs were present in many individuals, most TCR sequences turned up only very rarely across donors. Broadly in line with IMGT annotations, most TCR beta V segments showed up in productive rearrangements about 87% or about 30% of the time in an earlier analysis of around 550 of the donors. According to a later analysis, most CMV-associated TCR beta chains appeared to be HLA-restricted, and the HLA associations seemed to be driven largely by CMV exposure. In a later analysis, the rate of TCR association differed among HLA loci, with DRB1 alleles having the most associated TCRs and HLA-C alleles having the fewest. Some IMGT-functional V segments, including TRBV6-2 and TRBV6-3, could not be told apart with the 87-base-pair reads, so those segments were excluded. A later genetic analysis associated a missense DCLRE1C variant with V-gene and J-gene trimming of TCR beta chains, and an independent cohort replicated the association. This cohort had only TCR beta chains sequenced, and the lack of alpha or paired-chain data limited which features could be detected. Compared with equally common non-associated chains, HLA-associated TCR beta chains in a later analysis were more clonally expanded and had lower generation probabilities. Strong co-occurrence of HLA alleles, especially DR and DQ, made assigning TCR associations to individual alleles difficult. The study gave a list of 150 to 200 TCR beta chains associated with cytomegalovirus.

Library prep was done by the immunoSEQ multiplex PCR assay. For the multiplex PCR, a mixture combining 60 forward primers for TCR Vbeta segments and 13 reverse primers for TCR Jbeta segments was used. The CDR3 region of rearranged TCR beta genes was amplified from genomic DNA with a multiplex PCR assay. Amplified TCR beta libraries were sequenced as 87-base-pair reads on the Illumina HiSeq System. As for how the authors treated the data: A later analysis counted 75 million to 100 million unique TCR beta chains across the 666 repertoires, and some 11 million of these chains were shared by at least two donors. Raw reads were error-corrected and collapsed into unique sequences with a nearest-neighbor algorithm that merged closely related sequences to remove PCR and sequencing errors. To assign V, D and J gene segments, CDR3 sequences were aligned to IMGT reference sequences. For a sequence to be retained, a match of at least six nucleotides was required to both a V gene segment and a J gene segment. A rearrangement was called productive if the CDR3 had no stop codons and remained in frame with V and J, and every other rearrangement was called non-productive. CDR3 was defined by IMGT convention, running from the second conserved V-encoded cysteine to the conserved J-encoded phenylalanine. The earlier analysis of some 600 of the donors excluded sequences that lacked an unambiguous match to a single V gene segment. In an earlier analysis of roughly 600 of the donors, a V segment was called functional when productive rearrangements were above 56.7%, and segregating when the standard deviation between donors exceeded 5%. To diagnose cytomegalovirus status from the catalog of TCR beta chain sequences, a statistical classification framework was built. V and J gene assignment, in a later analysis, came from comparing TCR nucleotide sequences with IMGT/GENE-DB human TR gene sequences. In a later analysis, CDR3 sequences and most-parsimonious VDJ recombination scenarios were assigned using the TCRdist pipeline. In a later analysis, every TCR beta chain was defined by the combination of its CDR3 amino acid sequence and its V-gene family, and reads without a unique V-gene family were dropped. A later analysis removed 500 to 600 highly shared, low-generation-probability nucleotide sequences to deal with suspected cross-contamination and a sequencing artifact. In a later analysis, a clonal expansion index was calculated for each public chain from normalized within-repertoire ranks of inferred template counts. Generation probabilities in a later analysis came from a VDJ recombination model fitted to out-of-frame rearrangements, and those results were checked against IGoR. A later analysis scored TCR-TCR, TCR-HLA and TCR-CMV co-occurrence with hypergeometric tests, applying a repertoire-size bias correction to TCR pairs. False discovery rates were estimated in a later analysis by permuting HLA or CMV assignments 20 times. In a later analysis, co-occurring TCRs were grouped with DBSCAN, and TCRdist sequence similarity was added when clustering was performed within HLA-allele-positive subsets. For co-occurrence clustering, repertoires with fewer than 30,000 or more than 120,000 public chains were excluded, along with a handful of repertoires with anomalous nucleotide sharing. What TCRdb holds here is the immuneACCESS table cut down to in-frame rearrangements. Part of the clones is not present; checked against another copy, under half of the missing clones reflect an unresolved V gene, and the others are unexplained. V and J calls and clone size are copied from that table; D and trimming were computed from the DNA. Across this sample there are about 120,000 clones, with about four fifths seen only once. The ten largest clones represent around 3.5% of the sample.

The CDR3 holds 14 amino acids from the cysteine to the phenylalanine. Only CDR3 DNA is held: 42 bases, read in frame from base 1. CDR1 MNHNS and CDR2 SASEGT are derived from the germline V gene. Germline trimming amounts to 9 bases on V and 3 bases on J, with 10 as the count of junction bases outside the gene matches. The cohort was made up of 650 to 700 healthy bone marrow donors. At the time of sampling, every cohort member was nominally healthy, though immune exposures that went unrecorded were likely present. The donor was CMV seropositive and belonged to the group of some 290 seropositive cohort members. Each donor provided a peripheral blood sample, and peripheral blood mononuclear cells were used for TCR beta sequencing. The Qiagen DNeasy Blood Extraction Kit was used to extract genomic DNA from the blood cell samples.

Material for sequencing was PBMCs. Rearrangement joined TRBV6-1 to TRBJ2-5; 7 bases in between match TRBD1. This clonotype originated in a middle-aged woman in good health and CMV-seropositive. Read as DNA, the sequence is TGTGCCAGTATCAAATTACAGGGGAAAGAGACCCAGTACTTC. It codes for CASIKLQGKETQYF.